At least ten counts were recorded for the clone carrying this T cell receptor (beta chain). TCRdb called the 5' RACE reads again in MiXCR, with one record for every CDR3 protein. Of roughly 69,000 distinct CDR3 sequences in the sample, about 5.4% were seen once. These data originate in a study of CD8 T cells in ankylosing spondylitis. The source of this sequence is a male donor with ankylosing spondylitis or in good health (not recorded which). Input material: blood, either unsorted or a sorted T cell fraction (not recorded which).

CDR3 DNA: TGCGCCAGCAGCCCCCGGGACAGGAGGTCCTACGAGCAGTACTTC. Encoded protein: CASSPRDRRSYEQYF. The chain carries TRBV5-1 and TRBJ2-7, with 8 bases matching TRBD1. The junction had 7 bases not matched to a gene; V was cut back by 4 bases and J by 1 base. Germline V gene sequence: CDR1 SGHRS, CDR2 YFSETQ. CDR3 length equals 15 residues.